Shown below are 21 T cell receptor beta chains from a single sample sequenced in a study of monozygotic twins with inflammatory bowel disease. TCRdb reanalyzed the 5' RACE reads and collapses them to one entry per CDR3 protein, without DNA. This sample's table has about 210,000 distinct CDR3 sequences. Specimen: blood. All receptors derive from a human donor with ulcerative colitis or Crohn's disease, or a healthy co-twin of an affected twin (not recorded which).

The CDR3 here is CASSLIAGASGRSSGNEQFF. V is TRBV12-3 or TRBV12-4 and J is TRBJ2-1; the TCRdb D gene call, TRBD2, has no DNA to confirm it. CDR3 length: 20 residues.

The chain carries TRBV27 and TRBJ2-1; TCRdb designates TRBD1, a call that cannot be tested without DNA. The length of the CDR3 is 17 residues. Germline-derived CDR1 and CDR2 are MNHEY and SMNVEV (reference sequence). The chain's CDR3 is CASRLTPTRSSYNEQFF.

The CDR3 here is CASSNQGSGGTEAFF. This chain links TRBV28 with TRBJ1-1. Germline V gene data show CDR1 as MDHEN and CDR2 as SYDVKM. The CDR3 runs to 15 residues.

The chain has TRBV28 and TRBJ1-2. The CDR3 is 17 amino acids. From germline, CDR1 is MDHEN and CDR2 SYDVKM. CDR3 sequence: CASSLYGGPLGLDGYTF.

V is TRBV9 and J is TRBJ1-2. The CDR3 totals 13 residues. Germline CDR1 is SGDLS and CDR2 is YYNGEE. The CDR3 reads CASSGSFGYGYTF.

V is TRBV7-9 and J is TRBJ2-1; TCRdb's D call of TRBD1 is untestable without DNA. Germline values: CDR1 SEHNR, CDR2 FQNEAQ (reference sequence). The CDR3 contains 14 residues. The CDR3 sequence: CASSDSHSYNEQFF. Supplemented by reference TRBV7-9 and TRBJ2-1, the full variable domain reads DTGVSQNPRHKITKRGQNVTFRCDPISEHNRLYWYRQTLGQGPEFLTYFQNEAQLEKSRLLSDRFSAERPKGSFSTLEIQRTEQGDSAMYLCASSDSHSYNEQFFGPGTRLTVL.

The chain joins TRBV7-3 to TRBJ1-1; checking the TCRdb D call of TRBD1 is not possible without DNA. CDR3 length: 16 residues. Germline V gene data show CDR1 as SGHTA and CDR2 as FQGTGA. The CDR3 spells CASSLMGPGKFTEAFF.

J is TRBJ2-7 and V is TRBV20-1. The CDR3 sequence is 13 residues long. Germline CDR1 DFQATT, CDR2 SNEGSKA (reference sequence). CDR3 protein: CSASDRRTYEQYF.

The V call is TRBV12-3 or TRBV12-4, the J call TRBJ2-1; TCRdb reports TRBD2, a call that lacks DNA to check it against. This CDR3 has 16 amino acids. The CDR3 sequence is CASSLGASGSYNEQFF.

The CDR3 loop is CASSLGPGYDQPQHF. The rearrangement links TRBV7-2 to TRBJ1-5. Germline CDR1 reads SGHTA; CDR2 reads FQGNSA. The CDR3 consists of 15 residues.

This chain links TRBV7-9 with TRBJ2-2; TCRdb selects TRBD2, and the lack of DNA leaves this call unchecked. From germline, CDR1 is SEHNR and CDR2 FQNEAQ (reference sequence). The CDR3 totals 16 residues. The CDR3 spells CASRSTRTTNTGELFF.

The J gene is TRBJ1-1, the V gene TRBV6-1. The CDR3 covers 12 residues. Germline V gives CDR1 MNHNS, CDR2 SASEGT. The chain's CDR3 is CASSAWNTEAFF.

The chain combines TRBV5-1 with TRBJ1-4. The CDR3 extends over 14 amino acids. Germline V gene lookup returns CDR1 SGHRS and CDR2 YFSETQ. CDR3 sequence reads: CASSLPAPNEKLFF.

CDR3 protein: CASSPRGASQPQHF. This rearrangement joins TRBV2 to TRBJ1-5; with no DNA, the TCRdb D assignment of TRBD1 cannot be verified. This CDR3 is 14 amino acids long. Germline loops: CDR1 SNHLY, CDR2 FYNNEI.

The chain has TRBV10-3 and TRBJ2-1; TCRdb's assignment of TRBD1 cannot be checked, as there is no DNA. The CDR3 consists of 14 residues. Germline lookup yields CDR1 ENHRY and CDR2 SYGVKD. The CDR3 spells CAISVLEKGDEQFF.

The chain has TRBV7-9 and TRBJ1-1; TCRdb selects TRBD1, and the lack of DNA leaves this call unchecked. This CDR3 comprises 13 residues. Per germline, CDR1 SEHNR and CDR2 FQNEAQ (reference sequence). CDR3 protein: CASSFRGGTEAFF.

The V call is TRBV29-1, the J call TRBJ2-7; lacking DNA, the TRBD2 call made by TCRdb goes unchecked. Germline lookup yields CDR1 SQVTM and CDR2 ANQGSEA. The CDR3 runs to 13 residues. CDR3 in amino acids: CSVVPPGNYEQYF.

This chain uses TRBV12-3 or TRBV12-4 with TRBJ2-1; TCRdb's D call of TRBD2 is untestable without DNA. The CDR3 covers 14 residues. CDR3 region: CASRLDASYNEQFF.

The V call is TRBV29-1, the J call TRBJ2-6; with no DNA, the TCRdb D assignment of TRBD2 cannot be verified. CDR1 is SQVTM and CDR2 is ANQGSEA in the germline V gene. The CDR3 extends over 17 amino acids. CDR3 protein: CSVEGRGDRSGANVLTF.

J is TRBJ2-7 and V is TRBV5-4; TCRdb proposes TRBD1, but this gene call is untestable without DNA. The CDR3 contains 11 residues. The germline V gene encodes CDR1 SGHNT and CDR2 YYREEE (reference sequence). This CDR3 is CASSDRGKQYF.

The rearrangement links TRBV12-3 or TRBV12-4 to TRBJ1-2. The CDR3 totals 12 residues. CDR3 in amino acids: CASRDTAYGYTF.